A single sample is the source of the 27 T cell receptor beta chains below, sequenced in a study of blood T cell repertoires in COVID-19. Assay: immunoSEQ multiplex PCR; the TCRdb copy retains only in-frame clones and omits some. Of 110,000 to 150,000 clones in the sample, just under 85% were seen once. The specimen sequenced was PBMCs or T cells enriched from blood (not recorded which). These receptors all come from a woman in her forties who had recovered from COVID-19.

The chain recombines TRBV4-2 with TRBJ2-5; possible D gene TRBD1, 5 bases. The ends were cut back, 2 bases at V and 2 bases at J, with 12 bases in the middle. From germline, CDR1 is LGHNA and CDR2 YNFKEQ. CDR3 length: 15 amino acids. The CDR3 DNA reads TGTGCCAGCAGCCAAAACCAGGGATCGCAAGAGACCCAGTACTTC. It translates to CASSQNQGSQETQYF.

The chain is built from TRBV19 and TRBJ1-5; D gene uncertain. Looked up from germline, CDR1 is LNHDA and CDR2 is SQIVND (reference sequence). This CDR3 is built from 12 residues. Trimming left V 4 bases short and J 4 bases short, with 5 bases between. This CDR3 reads CASSTSNQPQHF. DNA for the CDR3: TGTGCCAGTAGTACCAGTAATCAGCCCCAGCATTTT.

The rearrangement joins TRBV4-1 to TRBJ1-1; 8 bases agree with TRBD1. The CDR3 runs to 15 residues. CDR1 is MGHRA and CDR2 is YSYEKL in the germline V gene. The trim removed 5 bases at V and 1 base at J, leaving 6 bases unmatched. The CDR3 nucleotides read TGCGCCAGCAGCTCCCGACAGGGGACGAACACTGAAGCTTTCTTT. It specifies CASSSRQGTNTEAFF.

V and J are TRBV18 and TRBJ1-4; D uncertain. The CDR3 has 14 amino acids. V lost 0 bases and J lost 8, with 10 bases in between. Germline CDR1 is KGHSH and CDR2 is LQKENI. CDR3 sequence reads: CASSPPRAGEKLFF. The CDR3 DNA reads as TGTGCCAGCTCACCACCGAGGGCCGGAGAAAAACTGTTTTTT.

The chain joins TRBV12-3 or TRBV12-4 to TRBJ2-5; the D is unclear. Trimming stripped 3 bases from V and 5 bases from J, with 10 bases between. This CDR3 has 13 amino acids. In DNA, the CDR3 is TGTGCCAGCAGTTTTTCCGGGTTGGAGACCCAGTACTTC. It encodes CASSFSGLETQYF.

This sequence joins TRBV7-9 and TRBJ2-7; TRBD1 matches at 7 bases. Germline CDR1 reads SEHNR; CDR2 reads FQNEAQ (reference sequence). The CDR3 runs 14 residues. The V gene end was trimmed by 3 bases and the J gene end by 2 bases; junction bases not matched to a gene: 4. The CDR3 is CASSFVGQAYEQYF. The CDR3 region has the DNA TGTGCCAGCAGCTTCGTCGGACAGGCCTACGAGCAGTACTTC.

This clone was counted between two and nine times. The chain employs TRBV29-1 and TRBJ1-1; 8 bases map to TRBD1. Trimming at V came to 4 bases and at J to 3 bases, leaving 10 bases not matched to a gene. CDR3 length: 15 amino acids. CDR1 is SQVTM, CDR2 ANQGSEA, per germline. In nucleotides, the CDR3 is TGCAGCGTTGGATCGACGGGACAGGCGTACACTGAAGCTTTCTTT. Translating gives CSVGSTGQAYTEAFF. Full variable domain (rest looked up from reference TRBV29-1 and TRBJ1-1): SAVISQKPSRDICQRGTSLTIQCQVDSQVTMMFWYRQQPGQSLTLIATANQGSEATYESGFVIDKFPISRPNLTFSTLTVSNMSPEDSSIYLCSVGSTGQAYTEAFFGQGTRLTVV.

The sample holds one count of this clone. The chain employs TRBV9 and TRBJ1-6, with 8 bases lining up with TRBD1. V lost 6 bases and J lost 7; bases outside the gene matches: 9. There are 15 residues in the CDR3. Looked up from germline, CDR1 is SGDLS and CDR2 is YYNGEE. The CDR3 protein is CASNTEGQENSPLHF. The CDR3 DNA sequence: TGTGCCAGCAACACGGAGGGACAGGAAAATTCACCCCTCCACTTT.

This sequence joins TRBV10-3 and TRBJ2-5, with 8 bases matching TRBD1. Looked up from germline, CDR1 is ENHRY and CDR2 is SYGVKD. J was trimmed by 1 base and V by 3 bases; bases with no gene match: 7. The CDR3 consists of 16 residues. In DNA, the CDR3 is TGTGCCATCAGTGACAGGACAGGGAAGGGCCAAGAGACCCAGTACTTC. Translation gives CAISDRTGKGQETQYF.

The CDR3 is CASSYVSSGYNEQFF. CDR3 bases: TGTGCCAGCAGTTACGTTTCCAGCGGTTACAATGAGCAGTTCTTC. The chain is built from TRBV6-2 or TRBV6-3 and TRBJ2-1; TRBD2 might be the D (5 bases). CDR1 and CDR2 (germline): MNHEY, SVGEGT. This CDR3 comprises 15 residues. V lost 2 bases, J lost 4 bases, and 12 bases lay in between.

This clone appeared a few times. The CDR3 DNA is TGTGCCAGCAGCCGACTCCCAGGAACCTACGAGCAGTACTTC. This translates into CASSRLPGTYEQYF. The chain couples TRBV7-8 to TRBJ2-7; D unresolved. Germline CDR1 reads SGHVS; CDR2 reads FQNEAQ. V was pared by 5 bases and J by 2 bases, with 13 bases between. This CDR3 region has 14 residues.

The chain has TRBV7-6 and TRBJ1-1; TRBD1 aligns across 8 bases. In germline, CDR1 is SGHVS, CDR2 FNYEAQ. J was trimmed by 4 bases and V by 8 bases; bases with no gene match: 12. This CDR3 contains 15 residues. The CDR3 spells CASQPNRGKGTEAFF. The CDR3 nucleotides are TGTGCCAGCCAACCAAACAGGGGGAAGGGCACTGAAGCTTTCTTT.

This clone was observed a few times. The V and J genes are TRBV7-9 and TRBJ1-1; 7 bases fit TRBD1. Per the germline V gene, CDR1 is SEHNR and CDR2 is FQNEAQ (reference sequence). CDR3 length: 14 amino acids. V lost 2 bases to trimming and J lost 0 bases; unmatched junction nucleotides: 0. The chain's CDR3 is CASSLTGVNTEAFF. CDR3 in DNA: TGTGCCAGCAGCTTAACAGGGGTGAACACTGAAGCTTTCTTT.

Here the CDR3 DNA reads TGCGCCAGCAGCCACCTCAGGGGGGCAGATACGCAGTATTTT. Translation gives CASSHLRGADTQYF. The V call is TRBV4-1, the J call TRBJ2-3; tentatively, D is TRBD1 (7 bases). The V and J ends lost 3 bases and 4 bases respectively, with 11 bases between them. Germline V lookup: CDR1 MGHRA, CDR2 YSYEKL. The CDR3 consists of 14 residues.

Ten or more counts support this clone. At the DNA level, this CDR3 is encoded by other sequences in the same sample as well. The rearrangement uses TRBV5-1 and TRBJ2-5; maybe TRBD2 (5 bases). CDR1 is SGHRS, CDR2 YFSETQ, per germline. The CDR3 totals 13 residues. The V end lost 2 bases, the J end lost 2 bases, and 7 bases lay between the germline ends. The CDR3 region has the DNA TGCGCCAGCAGCTTTGCGGGTCAAGAGACCCAGTACTTC. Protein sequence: CASSFAGQETQYF.

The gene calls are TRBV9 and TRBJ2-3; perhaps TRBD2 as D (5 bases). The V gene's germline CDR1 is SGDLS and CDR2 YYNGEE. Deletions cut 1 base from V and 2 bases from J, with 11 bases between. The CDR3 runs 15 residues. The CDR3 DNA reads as TGTGCCAGCAGCGTAAAAGGAGGTATCACAGATACGCAGTATTTT. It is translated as CASSVKGGITDTQYF.

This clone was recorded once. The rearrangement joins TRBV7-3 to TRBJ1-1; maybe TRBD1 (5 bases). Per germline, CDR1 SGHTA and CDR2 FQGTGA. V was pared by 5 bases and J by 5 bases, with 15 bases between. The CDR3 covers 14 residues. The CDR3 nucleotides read TGTGCCAGCAGCCCCCGTTTAGGGGCAACTGAAGCTTTCTTT. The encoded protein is CASSPRLGATEAFF.

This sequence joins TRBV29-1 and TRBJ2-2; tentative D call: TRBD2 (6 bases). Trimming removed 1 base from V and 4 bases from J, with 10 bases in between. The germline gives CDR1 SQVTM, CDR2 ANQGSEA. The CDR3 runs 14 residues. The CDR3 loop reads CSVEVGRGTGELFF. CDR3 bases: TGCAGCGTTGAAGTGGGGCGGGGCACCGGGGAGCTGTTTTTT.

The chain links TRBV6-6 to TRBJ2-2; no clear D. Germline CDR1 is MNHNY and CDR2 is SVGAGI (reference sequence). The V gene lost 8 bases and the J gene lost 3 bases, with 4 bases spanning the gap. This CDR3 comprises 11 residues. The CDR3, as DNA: TGTGCCAGCCGGGACACCGGGGAGCTGTTTTTT. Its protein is CASRDTGELFF.

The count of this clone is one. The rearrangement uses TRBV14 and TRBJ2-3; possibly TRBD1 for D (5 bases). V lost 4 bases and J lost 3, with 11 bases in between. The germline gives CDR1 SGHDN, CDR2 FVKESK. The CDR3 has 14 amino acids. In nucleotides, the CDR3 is TGTGCCAGCAGCCCTAGACAGCTTACAGATACGCAGTATTTT. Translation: CASSPRQLTDTQYF.

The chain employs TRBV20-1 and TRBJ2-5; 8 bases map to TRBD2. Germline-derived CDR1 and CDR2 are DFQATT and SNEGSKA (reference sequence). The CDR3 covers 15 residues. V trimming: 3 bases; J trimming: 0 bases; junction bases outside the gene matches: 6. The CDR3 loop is CSASGASGHQETQYF. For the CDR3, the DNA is TGCAGTGCTAGTGGGGCTAGCGGGCACCAAGAGACCCAGTACTTC.

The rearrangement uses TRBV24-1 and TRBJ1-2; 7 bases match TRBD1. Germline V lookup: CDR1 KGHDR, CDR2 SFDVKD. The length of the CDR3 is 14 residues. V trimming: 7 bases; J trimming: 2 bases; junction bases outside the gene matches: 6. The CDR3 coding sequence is TGTGCCACCAGGGCCGACAGGGCAAACTATGGCTACACCTTC. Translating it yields CATRADRANYGYTF.

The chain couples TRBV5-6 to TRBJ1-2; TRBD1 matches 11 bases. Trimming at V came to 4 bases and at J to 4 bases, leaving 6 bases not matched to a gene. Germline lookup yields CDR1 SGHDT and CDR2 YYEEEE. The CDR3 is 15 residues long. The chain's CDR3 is CASSLGQGAGYGYTF. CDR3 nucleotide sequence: TGTGCCAGCAGCCTAGGACAGGGGGCTGGCTATGGCTACACCTTC.

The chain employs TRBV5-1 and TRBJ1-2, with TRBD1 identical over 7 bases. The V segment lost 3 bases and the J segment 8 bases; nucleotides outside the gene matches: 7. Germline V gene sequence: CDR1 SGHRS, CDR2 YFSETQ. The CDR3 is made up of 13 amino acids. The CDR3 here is CASSYRQGRGYTF. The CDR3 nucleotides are TGCGCCAGCAGCTACCGACAGGGTAGGGGCTACACCTTC. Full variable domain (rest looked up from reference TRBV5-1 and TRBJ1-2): KAGVTQTPRYLIKTRGQQVTLSCSPISGHRSVSWYQQTPGQGLQFLFEYFSETQRNKGNFPGRFSGRQFSNSRSEMNVSTLELGDSALYLCASSYRQGRGYTFGSGTRLTVV.

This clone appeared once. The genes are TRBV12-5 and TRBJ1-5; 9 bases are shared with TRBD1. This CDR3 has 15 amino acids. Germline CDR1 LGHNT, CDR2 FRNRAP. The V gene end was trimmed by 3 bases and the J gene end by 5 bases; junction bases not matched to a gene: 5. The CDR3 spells CASGFLTGGDQPQHF. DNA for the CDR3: TGTGCTAGTGGTTTCTTAACAGGGGGCGATCAGCCCCAGCATTTT.

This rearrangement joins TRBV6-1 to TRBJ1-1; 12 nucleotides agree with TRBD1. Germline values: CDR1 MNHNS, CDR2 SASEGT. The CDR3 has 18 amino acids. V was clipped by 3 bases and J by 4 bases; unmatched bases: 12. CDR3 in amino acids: CASSEALLGTGGPTEAFF. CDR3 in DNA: TGTGCCAGCAGTGAGGCACTCCTTGGGACAGGGGGCCCCACTGAAGCTTTCTTT.

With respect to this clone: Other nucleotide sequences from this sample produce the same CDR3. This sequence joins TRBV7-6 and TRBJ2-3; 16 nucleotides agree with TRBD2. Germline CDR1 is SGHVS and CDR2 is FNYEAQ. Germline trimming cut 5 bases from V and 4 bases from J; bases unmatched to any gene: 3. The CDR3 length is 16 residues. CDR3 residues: CASSQGTSGRADTQYF. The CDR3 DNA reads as TGTGCCAGCAGCCAAGGGACTAGCGGGAGGGCAGATACGCAGTATTTT. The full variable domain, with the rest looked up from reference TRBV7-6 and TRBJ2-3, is GAGVSQSPRYKVTKRGQDVALRCDPISGHVSLYWYRQALGQGPEFLTYFNYEAQQDKSGLPNDRFSAERPEGSISTLTIQRTEQRDSAMYRCASSQGTSGRADTQYFGPGTRLTVL.